This T cell receptor beta chain was identified during a study of T cells in Graves' hyperthyroidism and ophthalmopathy. This clonotype has a count of ten or more. TCR beta CDR3 regions were amplified from RNA. Using the HTBI primer set, a first-round RT-PCR was run on the TCR CDR3. TCRdb re-called the multiplex PCR reads with MiXCR, one entry per CDR3 protein. The table lists some 250,000 distinct CDR3 sequences, nearly 15% of them singletons. Germline CDR1 reads SEHNR; CDR2 reads FQNEAQ (reference sequence). V lost 1 base and J 1 base, leaving 10 bases between the germline ends. This CDR3 comprises 15 residues.

Specimen: blood. The TCR originated in a woman aged 45-65 years with Graves' hyperthyroidism that later progressed to Graves' ophthalmopathy. This chain joins TRBV7-9 and TRBJ1-1; D is perhaps TRBD1 (6 bases). The CDR3 protein is CASSLGTGANTEAFF. The DNA of the CDR3 is TGTGCCAGCAGCTTAGGTACGGGGGCGAACACTGAAGCTTTCTTT.